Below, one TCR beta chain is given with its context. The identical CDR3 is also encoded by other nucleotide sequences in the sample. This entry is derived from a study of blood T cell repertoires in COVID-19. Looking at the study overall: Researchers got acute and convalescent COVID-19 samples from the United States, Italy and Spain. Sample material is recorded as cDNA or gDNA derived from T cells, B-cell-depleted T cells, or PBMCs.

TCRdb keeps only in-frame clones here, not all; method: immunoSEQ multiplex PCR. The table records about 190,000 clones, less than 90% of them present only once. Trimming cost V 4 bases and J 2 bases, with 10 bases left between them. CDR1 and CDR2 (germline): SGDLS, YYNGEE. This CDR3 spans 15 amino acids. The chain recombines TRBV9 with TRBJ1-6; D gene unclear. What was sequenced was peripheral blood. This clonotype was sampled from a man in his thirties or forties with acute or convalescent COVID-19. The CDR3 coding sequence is TGTGCCAGCAGCACTGGAGATGCCTATAATTCACCCCTCCACTTT. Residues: CASSTGDAYNSPLHF.